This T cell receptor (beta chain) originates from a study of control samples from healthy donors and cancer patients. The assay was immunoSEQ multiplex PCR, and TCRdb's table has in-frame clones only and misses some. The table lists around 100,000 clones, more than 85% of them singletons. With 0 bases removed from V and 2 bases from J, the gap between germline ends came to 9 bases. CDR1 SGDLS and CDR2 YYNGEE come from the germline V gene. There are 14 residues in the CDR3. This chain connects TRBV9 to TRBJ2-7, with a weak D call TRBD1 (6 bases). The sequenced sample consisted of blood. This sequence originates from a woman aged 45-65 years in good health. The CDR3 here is CASSVGDITYEQYF. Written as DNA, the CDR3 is TGTGCCAGCAGCGTAGGGGACATCACCTACGAGCAGTACTTC. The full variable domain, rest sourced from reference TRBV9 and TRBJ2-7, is DSGVTQTPKHLITATGQRVTLRCSPRSGDLSVYWYQQSLDQGLQFLIQYYNGEERAKGNILERFSAQQFPDLHSELNLSSLELGDSALYFCASSVGDITYEQYFGPGTRLTVT.